This T cell receptor (beta chain) comes out of a study of spatial heterogeneity in lung cancer (dated by TCRdb to the late 2010s). General notes on the study: Beta-chain transcripts were consistently detected in greater numbers than alpha-chain transcripts, which likely reflected higher beta-chain transcript abundance. In non-small cell lung cancer, the study made a quantitative comparison of TCR alpha and beta repertoires among multiple tumor regions, matched nontumor lung and blood. Nonsynonymous mutation counts, determined by whole-exome sequencing of tumor tissue, were related to TCR repertoire features. In the raw uncorrected reads, each unique combination of TCR and UMI appeared more than ten times on average. At surgery, both alpha and beta chains were TCR-sequenced in 200 to 250 tumor regions, about 64 matched nontumor lung samples and a few dozen PBMC samples.

The germline V gene (reference sequence) yields DFQATT for CDR1 and SNEGSKA for CDR2. Counted from cysteine to phenylalanine, this CDR3 has 16 amino acids. The kept DNA is CDR3 alone, 48 bases in frame from the first base. A distance of 20 bases separates the germline ends of V and J, which lose 1 base and 10 bases respectively. The investigation overall reported the following: Ubiquitous expanded tumor TCRs showed up in blood more often at tumor resection than at routine follow-up. Confirming at a functional level the hypothesis that regional TCRs recognize regional mutations was considered to require additional single-cell paired TCR alpha and beta sequencing.

The table lists this clonotype with a few counts. What this receptor recognizes is not known. No much larger clone is present one base from it, and per-base qualities are unavailable. Library preparation employed 5' RACE. The sequencer was a NextSeq 500. In the TCR library protocol, a unique molecular identifier was attached to each TCR cDNA molecule so that PCR and sequencing errors could be corrected. The paper's processing steps were these. TCR identification, UMI-based error correction and CDR3 extraction were all carried out with Decombinator tools. TCRs above a frequency of 2 per 1,000, corresponding to the top 1% of the tumor frequency distribution, were defined as expanded. Each repertoire was subsampled 100 times to 5,000 TCRs, after which Renyi diversity was computed with the R vegan package. To build CDR3 similarity networks, amino acid triplet string-kernel similarity was used, and CDR3s were connected when their pairwise similarity was above 0.82. TCRdb reran the public reads through fastp at Q25 and MiXCR, keeping productive beta chains. Entries are consolidated by CDR3 protein sequence, retaining the most common genes and DNA. These V and J calls derive from TCRdb rather than the authors' analysis. The sample includes 20,000 to 25,000 distinct CDR3 sequences, with about 4.7% observed a single time. Of the sample, approximately 7.4% is held by the ten largest clones.

The sample's time point label, in plain terms: sample taken at primary tumor resection. Without any cell sorting, TCR sequencing was performed on whole RNA extracted either from tumor and nontumor lung tissue or from cryopreserved PBMC samples. Donors were around 69 patients with early-stage, untreated non-small cell lung cancer from the lung TRACERx cohort. Patients were selected for TCR sequencing only if sufficient RNA was available from at least two tumor regions. This TCR derives from a male donor with early-stage non-small cell lung cancer. The rearrangement combines TRBV20-1 with TRBJ1-6; the D gene assignment is ambiguous. The sequences come from PBMCs, collected at surgery. The CDR3 protein: CSARAETHRSGSPLHF. The DNA reads TGCAGTGCTAGAGCCGAGACACATCGGAGTGGCTCACCCCTCCACTTT.